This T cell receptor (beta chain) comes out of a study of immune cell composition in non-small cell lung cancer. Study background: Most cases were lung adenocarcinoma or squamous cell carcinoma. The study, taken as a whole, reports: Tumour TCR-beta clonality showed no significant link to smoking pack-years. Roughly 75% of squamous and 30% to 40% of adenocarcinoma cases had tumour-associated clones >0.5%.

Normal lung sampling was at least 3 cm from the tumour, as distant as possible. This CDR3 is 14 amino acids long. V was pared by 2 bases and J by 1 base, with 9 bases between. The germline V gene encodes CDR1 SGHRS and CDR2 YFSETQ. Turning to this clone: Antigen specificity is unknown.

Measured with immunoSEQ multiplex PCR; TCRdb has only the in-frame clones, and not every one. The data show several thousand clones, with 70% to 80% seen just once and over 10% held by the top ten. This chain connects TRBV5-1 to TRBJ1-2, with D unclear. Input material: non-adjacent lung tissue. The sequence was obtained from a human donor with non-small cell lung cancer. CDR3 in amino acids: CASSLRAVNYGYTF. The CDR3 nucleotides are TGCGCCAGCAGCTTAAGGGCAGTTAACTATGGCTACACCTTC.